This T cell receptor (beta chain) was recovered during a study of beta chain features in type 1 diabetes. Isolation of CD4+ naive, central memory, regulatory and stem cell-like memory cells was achieved by sorting via CD45RO/CCR7/CD25/CD127/CD95/CD27. Findings of the study overall: Insertions were fewer and deletions more numerous at VDJ junctions in type 1 diabetes patients. Patients' naive, central memory and regulatory TCRB repertoires appeared more alike than those of healthy donors. Moderate but significant shortening of TCRB CDR3s was recorded in all four CD4+ subsets from Type 1 diabetes patients.

TCRB transcripts that were expressed got sequenced, as all of the isolated RNA had been reverse transcribed. The table came from immunoSEQ multiplex PCR; TCRdb's copy has only in-frame clones and leaves some out. The sample lists over 700,000 clones; roughly 15% were seen once. J lost 4 bases, V lost 5 bases, and 12 bases had no gene match. Germline lookup yields CDR1 SEHNR and CDR2 FQNEAQ (reference sequence). This CDR3 is built from 17 residues. Comments on this clone: No antigen is known for it.

The clonotype was recovered from a woman under 30 in good health. Material: naive CD4+ T cells from blood. This chain links TRBV7-9 with TRBJ2-3; 10 positions agree with TRBD2. This CDR3 is CASSLGSGTSVPDTQYF. The CDR3 DNA reads TGTGCCAGCAGCCTCGGATCCGGGACTAGCGTACCAGATACGCAGTATTTT.